What follows is one T cell receptor beta chain and its context. The antigen remains unidentified. The sample comes from a study of T cell repertoires in cytomegalovirus infection. Study context: Through public TCR beta signatures, both CMV infection and matching HLA type were indicated.

This CDR3 region has 16 residues. CDR1 and CDR2 (germline): SNHLY, FYNNEI. J lost 2 bases, V lost 3 bases, and 8 bases had no gene match. Points from the study as a whole: HLA-C-restricted TCR beta clonotypes specific for CMV led the ex vivo response.

One entry per CDR3 protein, called by TCRdb with MiXCR from the reads. The data show around 800,000 distinct CDR3 sequences, approximately 32% seen once. The sequence was obtained from a human donor in good health (CMV status not recorded). Some clones in this sample may be carry-over from other donors' samples. The sequencing used cultured CD8+ T cells from PBMCs, collected from culture after CMV antigen stimulation. The chain has TRBV2 and TRBJ2-3; 7 nucleotides agree with TRBD2. The CDR3 DNA reads as TGTGCCAGCAGTGAGGGGGGGGGTGGCGCCACAGATACGCAGTATTTT. Translating gives CASSEGGGGATDTQYF.